The clone carrying this T cell receptor beta chain was seen at least ten times. This record comes from a study of neurological immune-mediated disorders. This CDR3 comprises 15 residues. The ends lost 2 bases at V and 4 bases at J; junction bases unmatched: 3. Germline V gives CDR1 WSHSY, CDR2 SAAADI. Time point in this sample: longitudinal time-point 2. It was from 2 million PBMCs stored at -80 C that the unsorted libraries were obtained. TCRdb independently ran MiXCR on the 5' RACE reads; one entry per CDR3 protein. Here the sample spans some 87,000 distinct CDR3 sequences, about 13% being singletons.

The gene calls are TRBV10-2 and TRBJ2-3, with 10 bases lining up with TRBD2. The receptor was derived from a female donor with HTLV-1-associated myelopathy (HAM/TSP). The specimen sequenced was PBMCs. CDR3 in amino acids: CASSEASGGSDTQYF. Written as DNA, the CDR3 is TGCGCCAGCAGTGAGGCTAGCGGGGGCTCAGATACGCAGTATTTT.